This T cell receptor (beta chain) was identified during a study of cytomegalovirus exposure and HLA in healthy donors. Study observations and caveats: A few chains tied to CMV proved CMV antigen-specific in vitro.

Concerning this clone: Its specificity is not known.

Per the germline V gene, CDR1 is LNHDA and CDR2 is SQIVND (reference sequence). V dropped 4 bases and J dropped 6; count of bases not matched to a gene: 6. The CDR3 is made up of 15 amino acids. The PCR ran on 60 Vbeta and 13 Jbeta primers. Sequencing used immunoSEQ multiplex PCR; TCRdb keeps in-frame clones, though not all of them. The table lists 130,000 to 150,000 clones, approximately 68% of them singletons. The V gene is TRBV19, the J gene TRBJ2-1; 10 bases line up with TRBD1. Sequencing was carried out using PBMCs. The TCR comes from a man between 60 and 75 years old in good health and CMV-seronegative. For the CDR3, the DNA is TGTGCCAGTAGTAAGCGGACAGGGGGGGGCAATGAGCAGTTCTTC. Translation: CASSKRTGGGNEQFF.